This entry lists 25 T cell receptor beta chains sequenced from one sample in a study of PD-1 blockade in classical Hodgkin lymphoma. Measured with immunoSEQ multiplex PCR; TCRdb has only the in-frame clones, and not every one. The sample records 7,000 or so clones, about 74% being singletons. As to time point: cycle 4 day 1 (C4D1), after 5 to 7 weeks of nivolumab. With no exception, relapse followed autologous stem cell transplantation in all patients, and brentuximab vedotin exposure varied. Sequenced material: peripheral blood mononuclear cells (PBMCs), taken before the fourth cycle of nivolumab. The receptor set was obtained from a human donor with classical Hodgkin lymphoma.

This clone has just one count. V and J are TRBV5-6 and TRBJ2-5, with 7 bases lining up with TRBD2. V was clipped by 1 base and J by 5 bases; unmatched bases: 8. From germline, CDR1 is SGHDT and CDR2 YYEEEE. The CDR3 has 15 residues. CDR3 in DNA: TGTGCCAGCAGCTTGAGAAGAATGGGGGGGGAGACCCAGTACTTC. Translated: CASSLRRMGGETQYF.

V is TRBV27 and J is TRBJ2-3; unclear D gene. CDR3 length equals 14 residues. The V end lost 6 bases, the J end lost 0 bases, and 10 bases lay between the germline ends. Germline V CDR1 and CDR2: MNHEY, SMNVEV (reference sequence). CDR3: CASSLTNSTDTQYF. CDR3 DNA sequence: TGTGCCAGCAGCCTTACCAATAGCACAGATACGCAGTATTTT.

The chain combines TRBV28 with TRBJ2-2; D possibly uses TRBD1 or TRBD2 (6 bases each). In germline, CDR1 is MDHEN, CDR2 SYDVKM. This CDR3 is built from 18 residues. V was clipped by 0 bases and J by 3 bases, with 17 bases between them. The CDR3 sequence: CASSLWAQGRGDTGELFF. CDR3 in DNA: TGTGCCAGCAGTTTATGGGCCCAGGGGCGCGGGGACACCGGGGAGCTGTTTTTT.

The chain combines TRBV6-5 with TRBJ1-4; D remains ambiguous. CDR1 and CDR2 from the germline V gene are MNHEY and SVGAGI. Trimming pared 4 bases from V and 3 bases from J, leaving 12 bases between. The CDR3 extends over 15 amino acids. CDR3 sequence reads: CASSLDLNANEKLFF. The DNA for the CDR3 is TGTGCCAGCAGTTTAGACTTAAATGCTAATGAAAAACTGTTTTTT.

This chain connects TRBV5-6 to TRBJ1-1; D remains unclear. Germline loops: CDR1 SGHDT, CDR2 YYEEEE. Trimming shortened V by 4 bases and J by 0 bases, and 13 bases separated the two germline ends. CDR3 length: 15 amino acids. The CDR3 region has the DNA TGTGCCAGCAGCCCGATCGACACCGTGAACACTGAAGCTTTCTTT. As protein: CASSPIDTVNTEAFF.

The rearrangement links TRBV15 to TRBJ1-5; 9 positions match TRBD1. Germline V gives CDR1 LNHNV, CDR2 YYDKDF (reference sequence). V lost 1 base to trimming and J lost 4 bases; unmatched junction nucleotides: 5. This CDR3 region has 16 residues. Here the CDR3 reads CATSRARDRANQPQHF. CDR3 nucleotide sequence: TGTGCCACCAGCAGAGCCCGGGACAGGGCAAATCAGCCCCAGCATTTT.

The V call is TRBV6-5, the J call TRBJ1-1, with a possible D match to TRBD1 (6 bases). The CDR3 has 14 residues. The ends were cut back, 7 bases at V and 3 bases at J, with 15 bases in the middle. Germline assignment: CDR1 MNHEY and CDR2 SVGAGI. The CDR3 sequence: CASIGEGGHTEAFF. CDR3 bases: TGTGCCAGCATCGGAGAGGGGGGACACACTGAAGCTTTCTTT.

This clone was picked up a small number of times. The chain has TRBV9 and TRBJ1-2; the D is unclear. CDR1 SGDLS and CDR2 YYNGEE come from the germline V gene. The CDR3 has 14 amino acids. V gave up 1 base and J gave up 7 bases, with 14 bases separating them. The CDR3 nucleotides are TGTGCCAGCAGCGTAAAGGAACGGTACCCTGGCTACACCTTC. Its protein is CASSVKERYPGYTF.

The V and J genes are TRBV4-2 and TRBJ1-4; D not certain. This CDR3 is built from 16 residues. CDR1 is LGHNA and CDR2 is YNFKEQ in the germline V gene. Deletions cut 4 bases from V and 7 bases from J, with 19 bases between. For the CDR3, the DNA is TGTGCCAGCAGCCCCCACCAGAGCCGGACGCCTGAAAAACTGTTTTTT. Amino acid sequence: CASSPHQSRTPEKLFF.

This clone has a single count. DNA for the CDR3: TGTGCCAGCAGCTTCCCAAGGAGAGGCGGGAGGGGCTCCCCAGATACGCAGTATTTT. Protein sequence: CASSFPRRGGRGSPDTQYF. The chain joins TRBV7-9 to TRBJ2-3; 9 nucleotides align to TRBD2. Germline V gives CDR1 SEHNR, CDR2 FQNEAQ (reference sequence). This CDR3 spans 19 amino acids. V lost 3 bases and J lost 4; bases outside the gene matches: 17.

As DNA, the CDR3 is TGTGCCAGCAGCTCGGGACTAGCGGGCCCCAAAGACTACGAGCAGTACTTC. Its translation is CASSSGLAGPKDYEQYF. V is TRBV7-2 and J is TRBJ2-7, with TRBD2 matching 12 bases. V lost 4 bases to trimming and J lost 3 bases; unmatched junction nucleotides: 10. Germline CDR1 is SGHTA and CDR2 is FQGNSA. This CDR3 is 17 amino acids long.

The V gene is TRBV2, the J gene TRBJ1-1; 9 nucleotides align to TRBD1. With V trimmed by 6 bases and J by 2 bases, 4 bases remained unmatched. Germline lookup yields CDR1 SNHLY and CDR2 FYNNEI. The CDR3 is made up of 14 amino acids. CDR3 in DNA: TGTGCCAGCAGCCGGGACAGGGTTAACACTGAAGCTTTCTTT. Amino acid sequence: CASSRDRVNTEAFF.

The chain joins TRBV25-1 to TRBJ1-4; TRBD1 might be the D (5 bases). Between the trimmed V and J ends, which lost 7 bases and 4 bases, there was a span of 16 bases. The CDR3 runs 15 residues. Germline V gives CDR1 MGHDK, CDR2 SYGVNS. The CDR3 reads CASNQAGGGNEKLFF. The CDR3 DNA sequence: TGTGCCAGCAACCAAGCCGGGGGAGGTAATGAAAAACTGTTTTTT.

This clone has just one count. This chain uses TRBV19 with TRBJ1-5; D remains unclear. Germline-derived CDR1 and CDR2 are LNHDA and SQIVND (reference sequence). The CDR3 is made up of 14 amino acids. The V and J ends lost 6 bases and 1 base respectively, with 10 bases between them. DNA for the CDR3: TGTGCCAGTAGAGACCGAGGGAGCAATCAGCCCCAGCATTTT. It is translated as CASRDRGSNQPQHF.

The V gene is TRBV7-9, the J gene TRBJ2-7; 13 bases fit TRBD2. The trim removed 3 bases at V and 3 bases at J, leaving 2 bases unmatched. The CDR3 runs 15 residues. Germline V gives CDR1 SEHNR, CDR2 FQNEAQ (reference sequence). CDR3 sequence reads: CASSFRLAGGYEQYF. The CDR3 nucleotides are TGTGCCAGCAGCTTTCGACTAGCGGGAGGCTACGAGCAGTACTTC.

In DNA, the CDR3 is TGTGCCAGCAGCTCGAATAGGTTTAATGAAAAACTGTTTTTT. Its protein is CASSSNRFNEKLFF. The gene calls are TRBV7-2 and TRBJ1-4; D gene unclear. This CDR3 region has 14 residues. Trimming removed 4 bases at V and 4 bases at J, with 10 bases between. Germline values: CDR1 SGHTA, CDR2 FQGNSA.

The rearrangement links TRBV28 to TRBJ2-6; no firm D call. Per germline, CDR1 MDHEN and CDR2 SYDVKM. V lost 0 bases, J lost 0 bases, and 6 bases lay in between. The CDR3 is 16 amino acids. The DNA of the CDR3 is TGTGCCAGCAGTTTATGGACAAGCTCTGGGGCCAACGTCCTGACTTTC. Its protein is CASSLWTSSGANVLTF.

Regarding this clone: Germline is not matched at one junction end, which may reflect a read error. The chain couples TRBV5-8 to TRBJ1-2; D not resolved. Per the germline V gene, CDR1 is SGHTS and CDR2 is YDEGEE. The CDR3 loop spans 10 amino acids. CDR3: CASTSGLASF. The CDR3 DNA reads TGTGCCAGCACAAGTGGTTTGGCGAGCTTC.

The chain employs TRBV11-2 and TRBJ2-7; perhaps TRBD2 as D (6 bases). Trimming took off 5 bases at V and 6 bases at J, with 8 bases between the two ends. Germline CDR1 SGHAT, CDR2 FQNNGV. The CDR3 spans 11 residues. In DNA, the CDR3 is TGTGCCAGCAGCAGCGGGCCCGAGCAGTACTTC. This translates into CASSSGPEQYF.

V and J are TRBV5-6 and TRBJ2-5; 9 nucleotides align to TRBD1. This CDR3 region has 16 residues. Germline V gene data show CDR1 as SGHDT and CDR2 as YYEEEE. The trim removed 2 bases at V and 5 bases at J, leaving 10 bases unmatched. The CDR3 protein is CASSFSLRTGAETQYF. CDR3 DNA sequence: TGTGCCAGCAGCTTCAGCCTCCGGACAGGGGCTGAGACCCAGTACTTC.

The chain links TRBV28 to TRBJ1-1; possible D gene TRBD1, 6 bases. Trimming removed 6 bases from V and 4 bases from J, with 9 bases in between. Germline-derived CDR1 and CDR2 are MDHEN and SYDVKM. This CDR3 spans 12 amino acids. This CDR3 reads CASSQGFTEAFF. For the CDR3, the DNA is TGTGCCAGCAGCCAGGGGTTCACTGAAGCTTTCTTT.

This sequence joins TRBV7-2 and TRBJ1-5; 7 bases agree with TRBD1. The CDR3 consists of 17 residues. V shed 3 bases and J 0 bases; nucleotides not matched to a gene: 8. Germline assignment: CDR1 SGHTA and CDR2 FQGNSA. The CDR3 nucleotides read TGTGCCAGCAGCTTCGACGGACAGGCTTATAGCAATCAGCCCCAGCATTTT. Translated: CASSFDGQAYSNQPQHF.

The rearrangement uses TRBV18 and TRBJ2-5, with 10 bases matching TRBD1. The CDR3 runs to 15 residues. V lost 2 bases, J lost 4 bases, and 4 bases stayed unmatched. The germline gives CDR1 KGHSH, CDR2 LQKENI. CDR3 sequence reads: CASSPRQGARETQYF. CDR3 DNA: TGTGCCAGCTCACCAAGACAGGGGGCGAGAGAGACCCAGTACTTC.

This chain links TRBV11-2 with TRBJ1-1; D is possibly TRBD1 (5 bases). Germline V CDR1 and CDR2: SGHAT, FQNNGV. The CDR3 length is 12 residues. Deletions cut 10 bases from V and 7 bases from J, with 16 bases between. CDR3 in DNA: TGTGCCACCGCGGGGGGATATGGTGAAGCTTTCTTT. Encoded protein: CATAGGYGEAFF.

The chain carries TRBV6-5 and TRBJ2-2; D not resolved. The CDR3 runs to 16 residues. Germline V gene sequence: CDR1 MNHEY, CDR2 SVGAGI. Trimming removed 0 bases at V and 2 bases at J, with 10 bases between. Written as DNA, the CDR3 is TGTGCCAGCAGTTACTCTTTCACAGCTAACACCGGGGAGCTGTTTTTT. Residues: CASSYSFTANTGELFF.